This T cell receptor (beta chain) came from a study of shared clonotypes between healthy human individuals. Per germline, CDR1 SGHRS and CDR2 YFSETQ. This CDR3 spans 15 amino acids. Trimming took 0 bases from V and 2 from J, leaving 8 bases between them. CD4+ cells were split into CD45RA+ naive and CD45RA-negative memory subsets. A few counts support this clone. Using immunoSEQ multiplex PCR, the repertoire was profiled, and TCRdb retains in-frame clones only, with some absent. The sample includes about 2.5 million clones, 85% to 95% seen only once; the top ten take 0.37%. The chain combines TRBV5-1 with TRBJ2-2; a possible D gene is TRBD2 (6 bases). The sample comprised naive CD4+ T cells from PBMCs. The subset here: CD45RA+ positively selected. This clonotype was sampled from a man between 18 and 29 years old in good health. Some clones in this sample may be carry-over from other donors' samples. DNA of the CDR3: TGCGCCAGCAGCTTGGACGGGAGCAACACCGGGGAGCTGTTTTTT. It codes for CASSLDGSNTGELFF.